These 25 T cell receptor beta chains were all obtained from the same sample, sequenced in a study of T cells in Graves' hyperthyroidism and ophthalmopathy (dated by TCRdb to 2018 to 2020). The method behind the library was multiplex PCR. For sequencing, an Illumina HiSeq 2000 was employed. Amplification of TCR beta CDR3 regions was carried out from RNA transcripts. The TCR CDR3 was subjected to a first round of RT-PCR using the HTBI primer set and the Qiagen OneStep RT-PCR kit. TCRdb reprocessing: public reads trimmed at Q25 with fastp, clones called with MiXCR, in-frame beta chains kept. Rows matching on CDR3 protein sequence are summarized as one entry with the most common DNA and genes. In all, the sample holds over 250,000 distinct CDR3 sequences, and less than 30% of those were seen once. Jointly, the top ten make up about a quarter of the sample. The specimen was blood. The receptor source for this set is a man aged 35-49 years with Graves' hyperthyroidism that later progressed to Graves' ophthalmopathy.

This clonotype was recorded many times. This chain links TRBV28 with TRBJ2-5; no clear D. CDR1 and CDR2 (germline): MDHEN, SYDVKM. V was cut by 5 bases and J by 7 bases, with 8 bases left in between. The CDR3 spans 11 residues. CDR3 residues: CASSQLGTQYF. DNA for the CDR3: TGTGCCAGCAGTCAACTGGGGACCCAGTACTTC.

The chain links TRBV5-1 to TRBJ1-1; D may be TRBD1 (5 bases). This CDR3 spans 17 amino acids. Between the trimmed V and J ends, which lost 2 bases and 5 bases, there was a span of 22 bases. CDR1 SGHRS and CDR2 YFSETQ come from the germline V gene. CDR3 region: CASSFGLDTSGVTEAFF. CDR3 DNA sequence: TGCGCCAGCAGCTTTGGCCTTGACACCTCGGGGGTAACTGAAGCTTTCTTT.

This clonotype was seen many times. CDR3 coding DNA: TGTGCCAGCAGTCTACGGGCGGGGGACTATGGCTACACCTTC. Its protein product is CASSLRAGDYGYTF. V is TRBV28 and J is TRBJ1-2, with D maybe TRBD1 (5 bases). The CDR3 extends over 14 amino acids. Germline V lookup: CDR1 MDHEN, CDR2 SYDVKM. Trimming stripped 5 bases from V and 3 bases from J, with 13 bases between.

This clonotype was counted ten times or more. The rearrangement joins TRBV5-1 to TRBJ2-5; possibly TRBD1 or TRBD2 for D (5 bases each). In germline, CDR1 is SGHRS, CDR2 YFSETQ. This CDR3 has 14 residues. With 2 bases removed from V and 2 bases from J, the gap between germline ends came to 10 bases. CDR3 nucleotides: TGCGCCAGCAGCTTTGAGGGGCGTCAAGAGACCCAGTACTTC. Translation: CASSFEGRQETQYF.

CDR3 loop: CASSEVWDQPQHF. The CDR3 region has the DNA TGTGCCAGCAGTGAAGTTTGGGATCAGCCCCAGCATTTT. V is TRBV6-1 and J is TRBJ1-5; unclear D gene. Germline V gene lookup returns CDR1 MNHNS and CDR2 SASEGT. Trimming left V 1 base short and J 5 bases short, with 6 bases between. The CDR3 is 13 residues long.

This clonotype came up many times. The chain employs TRBV7-8 and TRBJ2-7; maybe TRBD1 (5 bases). Germline V gene data show CDR1 as SGHVS and CDR2 as FQNEAQ. The CDR3 spans 14 residues. Trimming pared 4 bases from V and 2 bases from J, leaving 12 bases between. CDR3 sequence (DNA): TGTGCCAGCAGCTCCAGACAGTGGACCTACGAGCAGTACTTC. Protein sequence: CASSSRQWTYEQYF.

The rearrangement joins TRBV24-1 to TRBJ1-1, with a possible D match to TRBD1 (5 bases). Germline V CDR1 and CDR2: KGHDR, SFDVKD. The CDR3 is 15 amino acids. Between the trimmed V and J ends, which lost 5 bases and 1 base, there was a span of 13 bases. The CDR3 sequence is CATSAPGTENTEAFF. The CDR3 DNA sequence: TGTGCCACCAGTGCCCCCGGGACGGAGAACACTGAAGCTTTCTTT.

The genes are TRBV6-5 and TRBJ1-5; D is unresolved. V lost 4 bases and J lost 9, with 10 bases in between. The CDR3 loop spans 12 amino acids. Looked up from germline, CDR1 is MNHEY and CDR2 is SVGAGI. CDR3 sequence (DNA): TGTGCCAGCAGTTTCCCTTCGGGGCCCCAGCATTTT. It translates to CASSFPSGPQHF.

Turning to this clonotype: Compared with germline, one end of the junction differs, possibly owing to a read error. The chain has TRBV6-2 or TRBV6-3 and TRBJ1-5; a weak D match, TRBD1 (5 bases). This CDR3 has 12 amino acids. Germline V gene lookup returns CDR1 MNHEY and CDR2 SVGEGT. CDR3 sequence: CASSYSTVGLLF. The CDR3 DNA reads TGTGCCAGCAGTTACTCGACAGTAGGACTGCTTTTT.

This clonotype was recorded at least ten times. The chain has TRBV20-1 and TRBJ2-7; 9 bases map to TRBD2. CDR1 is DFQATT, CDR2 SNEGSKA, per germline (reference sequence). The CDR3 covers 15 residues. With V trimmed by 0 bases and J by 5 bases, 8 bases remained unmatched. CDR3 nucleotide sequence: TGCAGTGCTAGAGATCCCCTAGCGGGAACCGACGAGCAGTACTTC. Translated, it gives CSARDPLAGTDEQYF.

This clonotype has more than one count but fewer than ten. The V and J genes are TRBV12-3 or TRBV12-4 and TRBJ2-5, with 9 nucleotides matching TRBD2. The CDR3 runs to 15 residues. The junction had 4 bases not matched to a gene; V was cut back by 0 bases and J by 5 bases. The CDR3 nucleotides are TGTGCCAGCAGTTTAGCGGGACTAGCAGGGGAGACCCAGTACTTC. Its protein product is CASSLAGLAGETQYF.

This clonotype occurred many times. The rearrangement uses TRBV10-3 and TRBJ2-3; TRBD1 agrees at 11 bases. The J segment lost 1 base and the V segment lost 10 bases, leaving 4 bases of the junction unmatched. Looked up from germline, CDR1 is ENHRY and CDR2 is SYGVKD. The CDR3 has 14 residues. The CDR3 loop is CATRGQGGTDTQYF. The CDR3 nucleotides read TGTGCCACAAGGGGACAGGGGGGCACAGATACGCAGTATTTT.

The rearrangement uses TRBV19 and TRBJ2-5; 13 bases fit TRBD2. CDR3 length: 16 residues. Germline V gene data show CDR1 as LNHDA and CDR2 as SQIVND (reference sequence). Trimming removed 1 base from V and 4 bases from J; junction bases left unmatched: 3. Here the CDR3 DNA reads TGTGCCAGTAGTATAGGGGGGACTAGCGGGACAGAGACCCAGTACTTC. Residues: CASSIGGTSGTETQYF.

This sequence joins TRBV20-1 and TRBJ2-5; D gene unclear. Germline V gene data show CDR1 as DFQATT and CDR2 as SNEGSKA (reference sequence). V lost 3 bases and J 4 bases, leaving 6 bases between the germline ends. The CDR3 is 11 amino acids. CDR3 DNA sequence: TGCAGTGCTAGGCCTGGAGAGACCCAGTACTTC. The encoded protein is CSARPGETQYF.

This clonotype came up many times. This chain uses TRBV5-1 with TRBJ2-6; TRBD1 matches at 7 bases. Germline lookup yields CDR1 SGHRS and CDR2 YFSETQ. The CDR3 consists of 18 residues. With 4 bases clipped from V and 0 bases from J, the junction kept 10 bases outside the gene matches. The chain's CDR3 is CASSIRTGRASGANVLTF. The CDR3 DNA follows: TGCGCCAGCAGCATTCGGACAGGAAGGGCCTCTGGGGCCAACGTCCTGACTTTC.

This chain connects TRBV24-1 to TRBJ2-2; D is ambiguous. This CDR3 comprises 17 residues. Trimming took 3 bases from V and 2 from J, leaving 15 bases between them. Per germline, CDR1 KGHDR and CDR2 SFDVKD. The CDR3 sequence is CATSDAPPGTNTGELFF. The DNA for the CDR3 is TGTGCCACCAGTGATGCCCCTCCAGGAACCAACACCGGGGAGCTGTTTTTT.

This clonotype was counted many times. The chain carries TRBV5-1 and TRBJ2-7; 11 nucleotides align to TRBD2. Trimming cost V 0 bases and J 4 bases; bases outside gene matches: 6. CDR1 SGHRS and CDR2 YFSETQ come from the germline V gene. The CDR3 is 16 residues long. The CDR3 DNA reads as TGCGCCAGCAGCTTGGTAACTAGCGGGAGAGGGTACGAGCAGTACTTC. It specifies CASSLVTSGRGYEQYF. Full variable domain (missing parts from reference TRBV5-1 and TRBJ2-7): KAGVTQTPRYLIKTRGQQVTLSCSPISGHRSVSWYQQTPGQGLQFLFEYFSETQRNKGNFPGRFSGRQFSNSRSEMNVSTLELGDSALYLCASSLVTSGRGYEQYFGPGTRLTVT.

This clonotype was counted ten times or more. The CDR3 region has the DNA TGCAGTGCTGTGCGGGGGCTTGATGAAGCTTTCTTT. Protein: CSAVRGLDEAFF. The V call is TRBV20-1, the J call TRBJ1-1, with D perhaps matching TRBD1 (6 bases). Germline V gene data show CDR1 as DFQATT and CDR2 as SNEGSKA (reference sequence). The CDR3 contains 12 residues. Trimming cost V 5 bases and J 7 bases, with 14 bases left between them.

The chain joins TRBV20-1 to TRBJ1-3; no firm D call. CDR3 length: 14 residues. The germline gives CDR1 DFQATT, CDR2 SNEGSKA (reference sequence). Between the trimmed V and J ends, which lost 3 bases and 4 bases, there was a span of 13 bases. CDR3 amino acids: CSASFSAVGNTIYF. CDR3 sequence (DNA): TGCAGTGCTAGTTTTTCGGCAGTGGGAAACACCATATATTTT.

Of note for this clonotype: This clone may be a read error of a much larger clone one base away. The chain couples TRBV6-1 to TRBJ2-7; D is possibly TRBD1 (6 bases). The germline CDR1 and CDR2 sequences are MNHNS and SASEGT. CDR3 length: 12 amino acids. The CDR3 loop is CSGQQGAYEQYF. In DNA form, the CDR3 reads TGTTCCGGCCAACAGGGAGCCTACGAGCAGTACTTC.

This clonotype occurred many times. J is TRBJ1-1 and V is TRBV18; D gene ambiguous. Germline CDR1 KGHSH, CDR2 LQKENI. The CDR3 consists of 13 residues. The V end was cut by 2 bases, the J end by 4 bases, with 8 bases between. CDR3 sequence: CASSPGWRTEAFF. The CDR3 DNA is TGTGCCAGCTCACCAGGGTGGCGCACTGAAGCTTTCTTT.

This clonotype has ten or more counts. The rearrangement joins TRBV12-3 or TRBV12-4 to TRBJ1-1; the D gene is possibly TRBD1 (5 bases). The CDR3 consists of 13 residues. The V end lost 7 bases, the J end lost 6 bases, and 15 bases lay between the germline ends. CDR3 region: CASNRDPYSEAFF. The CDR3 bases are TGTGCCAGCAACCGGGACCCTTATTCTGAAGCTTTCTTT.

The gene calls are TRBV28 and TRBJ2-7; 9 bases align to TRBD2. The V and J ends lost 2 bases and 2 bases, in that order; junction bases with no gene match: 7. The V gene's germline CDR1 is MDHEN and CDR2 SYDVKM. The CDR3 consists of 16 residues. The CDR3 here is CASSLGLAGQTYEQYF. In nucleotides, the CDR3 is TGTGCCAGCAGTTTAGGTCTAGCGGGACAAACCTACGAGCAGTACTTC.

This clonotype has at least ten counts. The chain employs TRBV6-2 or TRBV6-3 and TRBJ2-2; D is unclear. V lost 4 bases and J lost 5, with 8 bases in between. The CDR3 spans 13 residues. CDR1 and CDR2 (germline): MNHEY, SVGEGT. The DNA for the CDR3 is TGTGCCAGCAGTTTCGGAGAGACCGGGGAGCTGTTTTTT. Translation gives CASSFGETGELFF.

Many counts were recorded for this clonotype. The V call is TRBV7-2, the J call TRBJ1-2, with 7 bases matching TRBD1. J lost 6 bases, V lost 0 bases, and 4 bases had no gene match. This CDR3 is 14 amino acids long. The germline gives CDR1 SGHTA, CDR2 FQGNSA. This chain's CDR3 is CASSLAGGGNGYTF. CDR3 nucleotide sequence: TGTGCCAGCAGCTTAGCAGGGGGCGGAAATGGCTACACCTTC.